This TCR beta chain was sequenced for a study of cytomegalovirus exposure and HLA in healthy donors (dated 2017 in TCRdb). Background on the whole study: According to an earlier analysis of 587 of the donors, about 170 million T cells yielded 117 million unique TCR beta sequences and about 300 Gb of sequence data. An early release covering just under 650 HLA-typed donors comprised around 300 gigabases of sequencing data and 85 million or so unique TCR sequences. Of the 398 genotyped donors, over 80% were placed in the genetic ancestry cluster associated with self-reported Caucasian donors. The aim of the study was to test whether cataloging public T cell receptors could identify signatures of past pathogen exposure. The study profiled the T cell repertoires of under 700 subjects by immunosequencing and related them to cytomegalovirus serostatus. Along with the approximately 600-subject first cohort, a separate validation cohort of over a hundred different subjects was used. To predict cytomegalovirus infection status, the study brought together high-throughput TCR immunosequencing, statistical association of individual TCRs with disease status, and machine learning. A later analysis re-examined previously published TCR beta repertoires from 500 to 700 donors and added high-resolution HLA genotyping to investigate patterns of TCR occurrence. Rather than drawing on any new phenotypic data, the later analysis identified candidate immune exposures from TCR beta sequences and the way those sequences occurred across donors. In an earlier analysis of a few hundred of the donors, high-throughput TCR beta sequencing was used to judge whether each TCR beta V gene segment behaved as functional or pseudogenic. Donor age, sex, ethnicity and CMV serostatus were collected together with the repertoire data. In a later genetic analysis, genome-wide SNP genotypes for about three fifths of the roughly 670 donors were used, and that subset was treated as a discovery cohort. Every repertoire in the discovery cohort had been generated on one and the same sequencing platform. HLA typing included class I and class II loci at four-digit resolution. Typing coverage varied by locus: about 629-640 donors for A, B, C, DRB1 and DQB1; roughly 500 for DQA1; 606 for DPA1; roughly 450 for DPB1. Roughly 5 DR-DQ haplotypes were handled as single units for association and clustering, since linkage in the cohort was strong. Across 300 to 500 genotyped donors of the cohort, an average of about 200,000 unique TCR beta nucleotide sequences per donor were sequenced, and approximately 19% of those sequences were non-productive. What the authors observed across the whole study: In an earlier analysis of some 500 of the donors, most TCR beta V segments were observed in productive rearrangements about 87% or about 30% of the time, broadly matching IMGT annotations. Specific HLA alleles were associated with roughly 16,000 TCR beta sequences at a false discovery rate of 0.05 in a later analysis. For the cohort, immune exposure information was limited to CMV serostatus. Correlated functional status among segregating V segments might be attributable to linkage disequilibrium, but an unknown experimental factor could not be ruled out. A further reported finding was that TCR beta sequences accurately predicted the HLA-A and HLA-B alleles for most subjects in the first cohort. A later analysis found that TCR association rates varied across HLA loci, with DRB1 alleles showing the most associated TCRs and HLA-C alleles the fewest. Three of the identified cytomegalovirus-associated TCR beta chains were confirmed in vitro to be specific for cytomegalovirus antigens. The sequencing pipeline was judged likely to have produced a cluster of highly shared sequence variants as a technical artifact. A later analysis found that most CMV-associated TCR beta chains appeared HLA-restricted, with HLA associations seemingly driven largely by CMV exposure. A later genetic analysis associated a missense DCLRE1C variant with V-gene and J-gene trimming of TCR beta chains, and an independent cohort replicated the association. In a later analysis, HLA-associated TCR beta chains showed more clonal expansion and lower generation probabilities than non-associated chains that were equally common. In a later analysis, several top co-occurrence clusters were reported to appear linked to parvovirus B19, influenza, CMV and Epstein-Barr virus. This cohort had only TCR beta chains sequenced, and the lack of alpha or paired-chain data limited which features could be detected. Because counts were too low, roughly 16 rarely observed V segments, including chromosome 9 orphons, were excluded from the earlier analysis of under 650 of the donors. Because HLA typing was unavailable for some donors at each locus, only the typed subset was used in association tests. A later genetic analysis reported fewer N-insertions in productive TCRs among donors in an Asian-associated ancestry cluster than the roughly 690-donor mean. The authors suggested that the approach could potentially be generalized to other disease states and immunological phenotypes. Most TCR sequences were observed very rarely across donors, whereas some public TCRs were present in many individuals. A total of 150 to 200 TCR beta chains were listed by the study as associated with cytomegalovirus. When HLA alleles, especially DR and DQ, strongly co-occurred, TCR associations were difficult to assign to individual alleles. Cytomegalovirus status was reported to be diagnosed by the classifier with high specificity and sensitivity in both the original and validation cohorts. Sequencing depth was assumed to be roughly uniform across donors in the presence/absence analyses, though that assumption may not hold.

The cohort comprised around 690 healthy bone marrow donors. Cohort members were all nominally healthy when sampled, although unrecorded immune exposures were likely present. The donor tested CMV seropositive and was one of the 289 seropositive cohort members. Every donor gave a peripheral blood sample, and the peripheral blood mononuclear cells from that sample were used for TCR beta sequencing. The Qiagen DNeasy Blood Extraction Kit was used to extract genomic DNA from the blood cell samples. A single count supports this clone. Its specific antigen is unknown. Base qualities are missing; no much larger clone stands one base away. The library was generated by the immunoSEQ multiplex PCR assay. A mixture of 60 forward primers for TCR Vbeta segments and 13 reverse primers for TCR Jbeta segments was used in the multiplex PCR. The CDR3 region of rearranged TCR beta genes was amplified from genomic DNA with a multiplex PCR assay. The amplified TCR beta libraries were sequenced on the Illumina HiSeq System as 87-base-pair reads. As for the authors' bioinformatics: A later analysis counted about 80 million unique TCR beta chains across the 690 or so repertoires, and some 12 million of these chains were shared by at least two donors. Raw reads were error-corrected and collapsed into unique sequences by a nearest-neighbor algorithm in which closely related sequences were merged to remove PCR and sequencing errors. To assign V, D and J gene segments, CDR3 sequences were aligned to IMGT reference sequences. For a sequence to be retained, at least a six-nucleotide match to both a V gene segment and a J gene segment was required. A rearrangement counted as productive if the CDR3 had no stop codons and remained in frame with V and J, and every other rearrangement counted as non-productive. Following IMGT convention, CDR3 was defined as the stretch from the second conserved V-encoded cysteine up to the conserved J-encoded phenylalanine. The earlier analysis of some 600 of the donors excluded sequences that lacked an unambiguous match to a single V gene segment. In an earlier analysis of almost 600 of the donors, a V segment was called functional when productive rearrangements were above 56.7%, and segregating when the standard deviation between donors exceeded 5%. A statistical classification framework was built for diagnosing cytomegalovirus status from the catalog of TCR beta chain sequences. V and J gene assignment, in a later analysis, came from comparing TCR nucleotide sequences with IMGT/GENE-DB human TR gene sequences. A later analysis assigned CDR3 sequences and most-parsimonious VDJ recombination scenarios with the TCRdist pipeline. In a later analysis, each TCR beta chain was defined by its CDR3 amino acid sequence together with its V-gene family, and reads without a unique V-gene family were excluded. In a later analysis, a few hundred highly shared, low-generation-probability nucleotide sequences were removed to address suspected cross-contamination and a sequencing artifact. For each public chain, a later analysis derived a clonal expansion index from normalized ranks of inferred template counts within each repertoire. In a later analysis, generation probabilities were computed using a VDJ recombination model fitted to out-of-frame rearrangements, and the results were checked against IGoR. In a later analysis, hypergeometric tests were used to score TCR-TCR, TCR-HLA and TCR-CMV co-occurrence, with a repertoire-size bias correction applied to TCR pairs. In a later analysis, false discovery rates were estimated by permuting HLA or CMV assignments 20 times. A later analysis grouped co-occurring TCRs with DBSCAN, adding TCRdist sequence similarity when clustering within HLA-allele-positive subsets. For co-occurrence clustering, repertoires with fewer than 30,000 or more than 120,000 public chains were excluded, along with a handful of repertoires with anomalous nucleotide sharing. TCRdb took over this immuneACCESS table, retaining in-frame rearrangements with V and J assigned. Such tables are incomplete; in checked studies, under half of the missing clones stem from an unresolved V gene, and the remainder is unexplained. V and J calls and clone size are those listed in that table; D and trimming were worked out from the DNA. This sample gives about 130,000 clones in total; around 80% of them show up just once. Roughly 6.8% of the sample lies in the top ten.

The sample consisted of PBMCs. The clonotype was recovered from a man in his forties or fifties in good health and CMV-seropositive.

The DNA sequence is TGTGCCAGCGGGGTGCGACAGACACAAGAGACCCAGTACTTC. It translates as CASGVRQTQETQYF. This receptor chain uses TRBV2 and TRBJ2-5; D gene: possibly TRBD1, on 5 matching bases. Relative to germline, V is 8 bases shorter and J is 2 bases shorter, with 15 bases between their ends. From cysteine to phenylalanine, the CDR3 is 14 amino acids long. The CDR3 DNA has 42 bases and is translated from base 1. CDR1 and CDR2, per the germline V gene, are SNHLY and FYNNEI.